The table lists the clone carrying this T cell receptor (beta chain) with a count of one. Documented treatment: around 19 received Ad26.COV2.S at low or high dose, single or two shots; 5 received placebo; per-sample allocation not given. Material that was analyzed had been drawn on day 63 after the first vaccine or placebo injection. Boston provided a donor who was an adult aged 18-55 years. Wuhan-strain SARS-CoV-2 spike was expressed by the Ad26 vector that made up the vaccine. Only in-frame clones appear in the TCRdb table, and some are missing; sequencing was by immunoSEQ multiplex PCR. This table has about 480,000 clones, around nine tenths appearing once. The V segment lost 1 base and the J segment 10 bases; nucleotides outside the gene matches: 11. There are 17 residues in the CDR3. Germline assignment: CDR1 MDHEN and CDR2 SYDVKM. The data stem from a study of Ad26.COV2.S vaccination and SARS-CoV-2 variants.

The gene calls are TRBV28 and TRBJ1-6; 9 bases fit TRBD1. The sequences come from peripheral blood, collected in a trial of Ad26.COV2.S vaccine versus placebo. The clonotype originates from a person between 18 and 65 years old who received the Ad26.COV2.S COVID-19 vaccine or a placebo. The CDR3 reads CASSLFGTGSKDSPLHF. The CDR3 nucleotides are TGTGCCAGCAGTTTATTTGGGACAGGGAGCAAAGACTCACCCCTCCACTTT. Variable domain in full (rest from reference TRBV28 and TRBJ1-6): DVKVTQSSRYLVKRTGEKVFLECVQDMDHENMFWYRQDPGLGLRLIYFSYDVKMKEKGDIPEGYSVSREKKERFSLILESASTNQTSMYLCASSLFGTGSKDSPLHFGNGTRLTVT.